The clone carrying this TCR beta chain has only one observation. In the study's own analysis: Cell counts per sample came from amplifying reference gene primers. The assay was immunoSEQ multiplex PCR, and TCRdb's table has in-frame clones only and misses some. That table is the source of V, J and clone size, and D and trimming were worked out from the DNA. Of 300,000 to 450,000 clones listed, around 87% are singletons. The CDR3 loop spans 13 amino acids. Trimming cost V 7 bases and J 4 bases; bases outside gene matches: 5. This specimen belongs to a study of blood T cell repertoires in COVID-19. Looking at the study overall: Material from acute and convalescent COVID-19 was sourced from the United States, Italy and Spain. Sample material is recorded as cDNA or gDNA derived from T cells, B-cell-depleted T cells, or PBMCs.

Source material: peripheral blood. The sequence was collected from a human donor in a cohort sampled during active COVID-19. The V gene is TRBV5-3, the J gene TRBJ2-1, with 7 bases fitting TRBD2. TRBV5-3 is an open reading frame, and its role is uncertain. The CDR3 coding sequence is TGTGCCAGATATACTAGCGCGTACAATGAGCAGTTCTTC. Residues: CARYTSAYNEQFF.